This T cell receptor (beta chain) stems from a study of post-analysis software for immune sequencing data. As for the study in general: Progressive-relapsing, secondary progressive and relapsing-remitting multiple sclerosis were among the disease courses included.

For this clonotype: Its antigen is still unknown.

V was clipped by 7 bases and J by 5 bases; unmatched bases: 7. Germline CDR1 reads MNHEY; CDR2 reads SMNVEV (reference sequence). There are 13 residues in the CDR3. Unique-molecular-identifier-tagged TCR beta cDNA libraries were used. TCRdb processed the PCR reads anew with MiXCR; each CDR3 protein has one entry. The sample shows hundreds of thousands of distinct CDR3 sequences, 25% to 30% of them seen only once. Regarding the study as a whole: TRBV5-6, TRBV5-1 and TRBV20-1 belonged to a set of a handful of TRBV segments that were more frequent in patients than controls. Compared with controls, patients showed significantly lower normalized Chao1 diversity.

The source is a girl between 5 and 17 years old with multiple sclerosis. Source material: blood. The chain carries TRBV27 and TRBJ2-7; 8 positions match TRBD2. The CDR3 nucleotides are TGTGCCAGCACAAAGCGGGAGTTGAACGAGCAGTACTTC. This codes for CASTKRELNEQYF.